Presented here are 25 T cell receptor beta chains from one specimen sequenced in a study of breast tumors, draining lymph nodes, adjacent tissues. Using its own MiXCR run on the multiplex PCR reads, TCRdb lists one record per CDR3 protein. The sample comprises about 230,000 distinct CDR3 sequences, 32% of which are singletons, and 1.4% rests with the top ten. Breast cancer patients provided tissue from their axillary draining lymph nodes. Source material: axillary lymph node tissue. These receptors were taken from a female donor with breast cancer. Some clones in this sample may be carry-over from other donors' samples.

There are many counts of this clonotype. CDR3 sequence (DNA): TGTGCCAGCAGCGTAGATGGCAGAACCTACGAGCAGTACTTC. It codes for CASSVDGRTYEQYF. The chain has TRBV9 and TRBJ2-7; D is unresolved. V was shortened by 0 bases and J by 2 bases, with 9 bases between the two germline ends. The CDR3 extends over 14 amino acids. Germline CDR1 SGDLS, CDR2 YYNGEE. Variable domain in full (rest from reference TRBV9 and TRBJ2-7): DSGVTQTPKHLITATGQRVTLRCSPRSGDLSVYWYQQSLDQGLQFLIQYYNGEERAKGNILERFSAQQFPDLHSELNLSSLELGDSALYFCASSVDGRTYEQYFGPGTRLTVT.

A word on this clonotype: The conserved phenylalanine or tryptophan normally closing the CDR3 is absent here, so this likely arose from a read error. The chain carries TRBV7-3 and TRBJ2-3, with D tentatively TRBD1 or TRBD2 (5 bases each). The CDR3 loop spans 14 amino acids. Trimming stripped 5 bases from V and 5 bases from J, with 14 bases between. Germline lookup yields CDR1 SGHTA and CDR2 FQGTGA. CDR3 sequence reads: CASSALGGVDTQYL. DNA for the CDR3: TGTGCCAGCAGCGCCCTTGGGGGTGTAGATACGCAGTATCTT.

This clonotype was seen at least ten times. This may come from a read error, since a much larger clone is one base off. The chain carries TRBV7-9 and TRBJ1-3; no clear D gene. The CDR3 extends over 13 amino acids. Per the germline V gene, CDR1 is SEHNR and CDR2 is FQNEAQ (reference sequence). V lost 6 bases and J lost 4, with 10 bases in between. In nucleotides, the CDR3 is TGTGCCAGCAGGGAAGATGACGGAAACACCATATATTTT. As protein: CASREDDGNTIYF.

The chain has TRBV5-1 and TRBJ1-1; D gene unclear. Per the germline V gene, CDR1 is SGHRS and CDR2 is YFSETQ. Trimming shortened V by 1 base and J by 1 base, and 5 bases separated the two germline ends. The CDR3 is made up of 13 amino acids. The CDR3 spells CASSLKQNTEAFF. The DNA of the CDR3 is TGCGCCAGCAGCTTGAAACAGAACACTGAAGCTTTCTTT.

There are many counts of this clonotype. J is TRBJ1-6 and V is TRBV11-3; D gene unclear. Trimming left V 4 bases short and J 10 bases short, with 8 bases between. The CDR3 totals 12 residues. Germline CDR1 and CDR2: SGHNT and YENEEA. CDR3 bases: TGTGCCAGCAGCTCCACCTCATCACCCCTCCACTTT. Protein sequence: CASSSTSSPLHF. The variable domain in full, completed from reference TRBV11-3 and TRBJ1-6, reads EAGVVQSPRYKIIEKKQPVAFWCNPISGHNTLYWYLQNLGQGPELLIRYENEEAVDDSQLPKDRFSAERLKGVDSTLKIQPAELGDSAVYLCASSSTSSPLHFGNGTRLTVT.

This chain connects TRBV6-2 or TRBV6-3 to TRBJ2-1; perhaps TRBD1 as D (6 bases). Germline V gene lookup returns CDR1 MNHEY and CDR2 SVGEGT. This CDR3 spans 15 amino acids. Deletions cut 5 bases from V and 7 bases from J, with 18 bases between. For the CDR3, the DNA is TGTGCCAGCAGTAGATACAGGGATGGGGGAAATGAGCAGTTCTTC. This sequence encodes CASSRYRDGGNEQFF.

Remarks on this clonotype: The conserved phenylalanine or tryptophan normally closing the CDR3 is absent here, so this likely arose from a read error. The chain uses TRBV7-9 and TRBJ1-1; D gene ambiguous. The CDR3 consists of 14 residues. The V gene lost 5 bases and the J gene lost 6 bases, with 16 bases spanning the gap. The germline CDR1 and CDR2 sequences are SEHNR and FQNEAQ (reference sequence). In DNA, the CDR3 is TGTGCCAGCAGCCAAAGGGAGCAGGCGGCTGAAGCTTTCCTT. It translates to CASSQREQAAEAFL.

This clonotype has ten or more counts. This chain joins TRBV12-3 or TRBV12-4 and TRBJ2-1; D may be TRBD2 (5 bases). The V gene lost 2 bases and the J gene lost 6 bases, with 14 bases spanning the gap. The CDR3 contains 15 residues. The CDR3 region is CASSLWTGSGNEQFF. In DNA, the CDR3 is TGTGCCAGCAGTTTATGGACGGGAAGCGGCAATGAGCAGTTCTTC.

As concerns this clonotype: A much larger clone sits a single nucleotide away, making a read error possible. The rearrangement links TRBV9 to TRBJ2-7, with D possibly matching TRBD1 (5 bases). Germline CDR1 is SGDLS and CDR2 is YYNGEE. The CDR3 contains 14 residues. The chain's CDR3 is CASSGSGNYYEQSF. Written as DNA, the CDR3 is TGTGCCAGCAGCGGCTCAGGGAATTACTACGAGCAGTCCTTC.

CDR3 residues: CSASQGGGGTEAFF. Here the CDR3 DNA reads TGCAGTGCTAGTCAAGGGGGCGGAGGTACTGAAGCTTTCTTT. This sequence joins TRBV20-1 and TRBJ1-1; 7 bases fit TRBD1. V shed 3 bases and J 5 bases; nucleotides not matched to a gene: 9. Germline CDR1 and CDR2: DFQATT and SNEGSKA (reference sequence). The CDR3 spans 14 residues.

In this sample, this clonotype turned up many times. This chain connects TRBV5-1 to TRBJ2-3; weak D call: TRBD2 (5 bases). Germline V gene sequence: CDR1 SGHRS, CDR2 YFSETQ. The length of the CDR3 is 12 residues. Trimming shortened V by 0 bases and J by 7 bases, and 6 bases separated the two germline ends. The CDR3 DNA sequence: TGCGCCAGCAGCTTGGGAGGGAATACGCAGTATTTT. Its protein product is CASSLGGNTQYF.

This clonotype was counted only a few times. This may come from a read error, since a much larger clone is one base off. No conserved phenylalanine or tryptophan ends this CDR3, so it is likely a read error. V is TRBV19 and J is TRBJ2-6, with D perhaps matching TRBD2 (6 bases). The CDR3 is 16 amino acids. Germline assignment: CDR1 LNHDA and CDR2 SQIVND (reference sequence). Trimming took 7 bases from V and 0 from J, leaving 13 bases between them. Here the CDR3 DNA reads TGTGCCAGTAAGGAGGGAAGGGTCTCTGGGGCCAACGTCCTGACTTCC. It encodes CASKEGRVSGANVLTS.

This clonotype was picked up many times. The chain couples TRBV5-8 to TRBJ2-2, with unresolved D. The germline CDR1 and CDR2 sequences are SGHTS and YDEGEE. This CDR3 is built from 16 residues. Trimming stripped 4 bases from V and 2 bases from J, with 15 bases between. This chain's CDR3 is CASSPNLGINTGELFF. CDR3 bases: TGTGCCAGCAGCCCGAACCTCGGAATCAACACCGGGGAGCTGTTTTTT.

Regarding this clonotype: The junction departs from the called germline gene at one end, perhaps through a read error. The gene calls are TRBV7-7 and TRBJ2-5; 9 positions agree with TRBD2. There are 17 residues in the CDR3. Germline V CDR1 and CDR2: SSHAT, FNYEAQ (reference sequence). The CDR3 reads CASSLGRASGDQETQYF. CDR3 coding DNA: TGTGCTAGCAGCTTAGGAAGGGCTAGCGGGGACCAAGAGACCCAGTACTTC.

This clonotype was seen repeatedly, ten times or more. The rearrangement links TRBV5-4 to TRBJ2-7, with D tentatively TRBD1 (6 bases). V dropped 0 bases and J dropped 2 bases, with 15 bases sitting between them. Germline V gene lookup returns CDR1 SGHNT and CDR2 YYREEE (reference sequence). This CDR3 contains 16 residues. Written as DNA, the CDR3 is TGTGCCAGCAGCTTGGCCAGCGGACAGTTGACCTACGAGCAGTACTTC. This encodes CASSLASGQLTYEQYF.

This clonotype was seen more than once but under ten times. This chain links TRBV18 with TRBJ1-1; D might be TRBD1 (5 bases). Germline V gives CDR1 KGHSH, CDR2 LQKENI. This CDR3 has 15 amino acids. V dropped 5 bases and J dropped 4 bases, with 17 bases sitting between them. The CDR3, as DNA: TGTGCCAGCTCAGGAGAGGGGCGAGGTAGCACTGAAGCTTTCTTT. Protein sequence: CASSGEGRGSTEAFF.

On this clonotype: A much larger clone differs from this one at a single base, so this may be a read error. The chain couples TRBV3-1 to TRBJ2-3; D unclear. This CDR3 has 15 residues. Germline values: CDR1 LGHDT, CDR2 YNNKEL (reference sequence). The CDR3 reads CASGQVFGGTDTQYF. CDR3 DNA sequence: TGTGCCAGCGGCCAAGTTTTTGGCGGCACAGATACGCAGTATTTT.

This clonotype was seen repeatedly, ten times or more. The chain combines TRBV6-5 with TRBJ2-7; TRBD1 matches at 11 bases. Trimming removed 4 bases from V and 6 bases from J; junction bases left unmatched: 5. The CDR3 sequence is 14 residues long. Germline V gene lookup returns CDR1 MNHEY and CDR2 SVGAGI. Written as DNA, the CDR3 is TGTGCCAGCAGTTCCACCGGGACAGGGGGCGAGCAGTACTTC. It translates to CASSSTGTGGEQYF.

The sample holds many counts of this clonotype. The chain combines TRBV7-8 with TRBJ1-5; perhaps TRBD1 as D (5 bases). In germline, CDR1 is SGHVS, CDR2 FQNEAQ. This CDR3 has 21 residues. V lost 1 base and J lost 0, with 25 bases in between. Here the CDR3 reads CASSLEEGTGVRTYSNQPQHF. The CDR3 DNA is TGTGCCAGCAGCTTAGAGGAGGGGACGGGAGTTCGTACATATAGCAATCAGCCCCAGCATTTT.

This clonotype was found a few times. The gene calls are TRBV20-1 and TRBJ2-2, with 12 positions matching TRBD2. The trim removed 0 bases at V and 6 bases at J, leaving 5 bases unmatched. Per germline, CDR1 DFQATT and CDR2 SNEGSKA (reference sequence). This CDR3 region has 16 residues. The CDR3 DNA reads as TGCAGTGCTAGAGATACGCTAGCGGGAGGGCCCGGGGAGCTGTTTTTT. This gives the protein CSARDTLAGGPGELFF.

With respect to this clonotype: This likely comes from a read error, as the CDR3 has no conserved phenylalanine or tryptophan at its end. The rearrangement joins TRBV5-1 to TRBJ2-6; a possible D gene is TRBD1 (6 bases). The CDR3 is 16 residues long. Per the germline V gene, CDR1 is SGHRS and CDR2 is YFSETQ. In DNA, the CDR3 is TGCGCCAGCAGCTTACCCACAGGGCCTGGCGCCAACGTCCTGACTTCC. Translation: CASSLPTGPGANVLTS.

This clonotype has only a few counts. The chain joins TRBV30 to TRBJ2-6; no definite D call. The germline V gene has CDR1 GTSNPN and CDR2 SVGIG (reference sequence). CDR3 size: 15 residues. Deletions cut 4 bases from V and 0 bases from J, with 10 bases between. CDR3 sequence (DNA): TGTGCCTGGATTAGGTCGCACTCTGGGGCCAACGTCCTGACTTTC. Amino acid sequence: CAWIRSHSGANVLTF.

Comment on this clonotype: Possible read error: a much larger clone is one base away. The conserved phenylalanine or tryptophan is not found at the CDR3 terminus, so this likely reflects a read error. The rearrangement uses TRBV5-4 and TRBJ2-5; D is undetermined. This CDR3 spans 13 amino acids. Looked up from germline, CDR1 is SGHNT and CDR2 is YYREEE (reference sequence). V was cut by 10 bases and J by 1 base, with 14 bases left in between. DNA for the CDR3: TGTGCCTGTGCTCCGGCTCCCCAAGAGACCCAGTACCTC. Translated, it gives CACAPAPQETQYL.

This clonotype was detected ten times or more. V and J are TRBV7-9 and TRBJ2-7; 7 bases fit TRBD1. The CDR3 loop spans 16 amino acids. Per germline, CDR1 SEHNR and CDR2 FQNEAQ (reference sequence). V trimming: 1 base; J trimming: 3 bases; junction bases outside the gene matches: 9. The CDR3 region has the DNA TGTGCCAGCAGCTTAGGCAGGGGGTTGATCCACTACGAGCAGTACTTC. This sequence encodes CASSLGRGLIHYEQYF.

This clonotype has a count of ten or more. This chain links TRBV11-3 with TRBJ2-3; 10 nucleotides line up with TRBD2. Looked up from germline, CDR1 is SGHNT and CDR2 is YENEEA. The junction had 1 base not matched to a gene; V was cut back by 1 base and J by 0 bases. The CDR3 has 16 residues. The CDR3 nucleotides are TGTGCCAGCAGCTTAGGGACTAGCGGCAGCACAGATACGCAGTATTTT. It yields the protein CASSLGTSGSTDTQYF.